This TCR beta chain was sequenced for a study of blood T cell repertoires in COVID-19. Sequencing used immunoSEQ multiplex PCR; TCRdb keeps in-frame clones, though not all of them. The profile shows about 100,000 clones, about 90% of them singletons. Trimming took off 3 bases at V and 7 bases at J, with 9 bases between the two ends. Germline values: CDR1 MDHEN, CDR2 SYDVKM. This CDR3 contains 12 residues. This receptor was obtained from a woman in her fifties or sixties with COVID-19, enrolled during active disease. The chain recombines TRBV28 with TRBJ2-5, with D possibly being TRBD2 (6 bases). Sequencing input: peripheral blood. The CDR3 protein is CASSFDSGTQYF. CDR3 DNA sequence: TGTGCCAGCAGTTTCGATAGCGGGACCCAGTACTTC.